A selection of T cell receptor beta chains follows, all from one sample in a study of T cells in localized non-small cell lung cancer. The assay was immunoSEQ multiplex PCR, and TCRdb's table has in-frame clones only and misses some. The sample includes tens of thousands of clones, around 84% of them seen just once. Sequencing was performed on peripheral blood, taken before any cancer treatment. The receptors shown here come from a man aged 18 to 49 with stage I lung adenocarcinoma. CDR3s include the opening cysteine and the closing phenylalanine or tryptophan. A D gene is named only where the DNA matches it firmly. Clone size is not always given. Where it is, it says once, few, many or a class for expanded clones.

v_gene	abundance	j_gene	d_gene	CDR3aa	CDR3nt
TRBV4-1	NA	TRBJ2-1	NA	CASSQGSGDSYNEQFF	TGCGCCAGCAGCCAAGGGTCGGGGGACTCCTACAATGAGCAGTTCTTC
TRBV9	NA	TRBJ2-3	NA	CASSVATDTQYF	TGTGCCAGCAGCGTAGCCACAGATACGCAGTATTTT
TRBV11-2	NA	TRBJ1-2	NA	CASSHGGADYGYTF	TGTGCCAGCAGCCATGGGGGGGCGGACTATGGCTACACCTTC
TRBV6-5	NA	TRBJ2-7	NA	CASSYRTGRNEQYF	TGTGCCAGCAGTTACCGGACGGGGAGGAACGAGCAGTACTTC
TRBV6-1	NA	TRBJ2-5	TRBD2	CASSEARLAGGHRDF	TGTGCCAGCAGTGAAGCGAGACTAGCGGGGGGGCATCGCGACTTC
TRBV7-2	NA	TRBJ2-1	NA	CASSWRDPMFFF	TGTGCCAGCAGCTGGCGGGACCCAATGTTTTTCTTC
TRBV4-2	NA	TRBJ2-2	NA	CASSQDHPRYTGELFF	TGTGCCAGCAGCCAAGATCATCCTAGATACACCGGGGAGCTGTTTTTT
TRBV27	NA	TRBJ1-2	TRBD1	CASRSGDRGYNYGYTF	TGTGCCAGCAGGTCGGGCGACAGGGGTTACAACTATGGCTACACCTTC
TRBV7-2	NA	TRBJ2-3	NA	CASSLAYTQYF	TGTGCCAGCAGCTTAGCGTACACGCAGTATTTT
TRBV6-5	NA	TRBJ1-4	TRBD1	CASSRLTGVEKLFF	TGTGCCAGCAGTCGTCTTACAGGGGTGGAAAAACTGTTTTTT
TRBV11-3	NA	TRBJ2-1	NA	CASSLDQSDEQFF	TGTGCCAGCAGCTTAGATCAAAGCGACGAGCAGTTCTTC
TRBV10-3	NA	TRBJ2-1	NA	CAISRLSNEQFF	TGTGCCATCAGCCGACTCTCCAATGAGCAGTTCTTC
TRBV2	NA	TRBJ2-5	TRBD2	CASSVAGGPSAETQYF	TGTGCCAGCAGTGTGGCGGGGGGGCCGTCTGCAGAGACCCAGTACTTC
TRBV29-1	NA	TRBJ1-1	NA	CSVGDGITEAFF	TGCAGCGTCGGAGATGGGATTACTGAAGCTTTCTTT
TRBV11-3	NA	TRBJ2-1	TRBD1	CASSQRQGANEQFF	TGTGCCAGCAGCCAGCGACAGGGGGCCAATGAGCAGTTCTTC
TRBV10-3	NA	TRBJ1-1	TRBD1	CAIRETGMNTEAFF	TGTGCCATCAGAGAGACAGGGATGAACACTGAAGCTTTCTTT
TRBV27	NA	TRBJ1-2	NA	CASSQRNYGYTF	TGTGCCAGCTCCCAGCGGAACTATGGCTACACCTTC
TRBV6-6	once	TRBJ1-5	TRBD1	CASSDRTGGDQPQHF	TGTGCCAGCAGCGATCGGACAGGGGGCGATCAGCCCCAGCATTTT
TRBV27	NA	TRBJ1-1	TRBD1	CASSPQDRAGLDTEAFF	TGTGCCAGCAGTCCGCAGGACAGGGCAGGTTTGGACACTGAAGCTTTCTTT
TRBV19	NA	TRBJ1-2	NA	CASSIAGIGIYGYTF	TGTGCCAGTAGTATAGCAGGCATCGGGATCTATGGCTACACCTTC
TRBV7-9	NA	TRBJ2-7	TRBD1	CASSFQGASEQYF	TGTGCCAGCAGCTTTCAGGGGGCGTCAGAGCAGTACTTC
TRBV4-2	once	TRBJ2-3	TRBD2	CASSQEKSGGFTDTQYF	TGTGCCAGCAGCCAAGAGAAGAGCGGGGGGTTCACAGATACGCAGTATTTT
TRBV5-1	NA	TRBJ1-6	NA	CASSNRENFADSPLHF	TGCGCCAGCAGCAATCGGGAAAATTTTGCTGATTCACCCCTCCACTTT
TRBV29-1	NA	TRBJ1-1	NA	CSVTTGRAEAFF	TGCAGCGTGACGACCGGTAGAGCTGAAGCTTTCTTT
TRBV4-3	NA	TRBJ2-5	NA	CASSQERWETQYF	TGCGCCAGCAGCCAAGAACGGTGGGAGACCCAGTACTTC
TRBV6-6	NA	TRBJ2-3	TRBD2	CASSQAGAVDTQYF	TGTGCCAGCAGCCAAGCGGGGGCGGTGGATACGCAGTATTTT
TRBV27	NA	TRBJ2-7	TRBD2	CASSFVGPGGAYEQYF	TGTGCCAGCAGCTTTGTAGGGCCCGGGGGGGCTTACGAGCAGTACTTC
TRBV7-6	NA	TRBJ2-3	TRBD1	CASSLIEPPTGLGDTQYF	TGTGCCAGCAGCTTGATCGAGCCCCCGACAGGGTTGGGGGATACGCAGTATTTT
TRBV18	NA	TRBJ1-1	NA	CASSPPSNTEAFF	TGTGCCAGCTCACCACCCTCGAACACTGAAGCTTTCTTT
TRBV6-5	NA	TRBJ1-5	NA	CAPTPGGFGNQPQHF	TGTGCTCCGACTCCGGGGGGCTTCGGCAATCAGCCCCAGCATTTT
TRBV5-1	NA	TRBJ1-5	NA	CASSADAGLQPQHF	TGCGCCAGCAGCGCGGACGCGGGGCTCCAGCCCCAGCATTTT
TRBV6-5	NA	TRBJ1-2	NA	CASSYTQGLDGYTF	TGTGCCAGCAGTTACACCCAGGGGCTCGATGGCTACACCTTC
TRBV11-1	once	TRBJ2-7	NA	CASSLRRGVSSYEQYF	TGTGCCAGCAGTCTGAGGCGGGGTGTGAGCTCCTACGAGCAGTACTTC
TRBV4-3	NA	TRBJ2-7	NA	CASSQDGGPYEQYF	TGCGCCAGCAGCCAAGACGGAGGACCCTACGAGCAGTACTTC
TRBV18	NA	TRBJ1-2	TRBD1	CASSPSQRDSYGYTF	TGTGCCAGCTCACCTTCCCAACGGGACAGCTATGGCTACACCTTC
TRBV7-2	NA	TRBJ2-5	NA	CASSPGGRRETQYF	TGTGCCAGCAGCCCCGGGGGGCGGCGGGAGACCCAGTACTTC
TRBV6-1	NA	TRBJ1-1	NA	CASSRVMDTEAFF	TGTGCCAGCAGCAGGGTTATGGACACTGAAGCTTTCTTT
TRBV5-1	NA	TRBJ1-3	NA	CASSRDLGPGNTIYF	TGCGCCAGCAGCCGCGACTTGGGGCCAGGAAACACCATATATTTT
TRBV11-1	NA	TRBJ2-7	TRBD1	CASSLAGTGTYEQYF	TGTGCCAGCAGCTTAGCCGGGACAGGGACTTACGAGCAGTACTTC
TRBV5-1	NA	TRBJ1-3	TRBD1	CASSKGQAGNTIYF	TGCGCCAGCAGCAAAGGACAGGCGGGAAACACCATATATTTT
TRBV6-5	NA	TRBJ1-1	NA	CASSYQDRGTEAFF	TGTGCCAGCAGTTACCAGGATCGAGGGACTGAAGCTTTCTTT
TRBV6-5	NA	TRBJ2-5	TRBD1	CASSDRQGQTQYF	TGTGCCAGCAGTGACCGACAGGGCCAGACCCAGTACTTC
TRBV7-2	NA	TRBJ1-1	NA	CASSSRPGDNTEAFF	TGTGCCAGCAGCTCGCGACCAGGGGATAACACTGAAGCTTTCTTT
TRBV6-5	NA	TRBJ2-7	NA	CASNQRGDSHYEQYF	TGTGCCAGCAATCAAAGGGGGGACAGCCACTACGAGCAGTACTTC
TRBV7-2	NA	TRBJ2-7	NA	CASSLERTVGSYEQYF	TGTGCCAGCAGCTTAGAACGGACAGTGGGCTCCTACGAGCAGTACTTC
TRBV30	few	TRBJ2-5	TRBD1	CAWSSGTGIKETQYF	TGTGCCTGGAGTTCGGGGACAGGGATTAAAGAGACCCAGTACTTC
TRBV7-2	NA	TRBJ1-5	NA	CASSPQQAGNQPQHF	TGTGCCAGCAGCCCACAACAGGCAGGCAATCAGCCCCAGCATTTT
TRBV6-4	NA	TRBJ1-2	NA	CASSDYSGGYTF	TGTGCCAGCAGTGACTACTCGGGTGGCTACACCTTC
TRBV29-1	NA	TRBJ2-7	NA	CSVEEGLGEQYF	TGCAGCGTTGAGGAGGGCCTCGGCGAGCAGTACTTC
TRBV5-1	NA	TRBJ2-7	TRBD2	CASSLQAGDEQYF	TGCGCCAGCAGCTTACAAGCGGGGGACGAGCAGTACTTC
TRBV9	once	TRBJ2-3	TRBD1	CASSQDRGYGDTQYF	TGTGCCAGCAGTCAGGACAGGGGGTATGGAGATACGCAGTATTTT
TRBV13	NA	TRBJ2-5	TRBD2	CAISAPSGGASGQETQYF	TGTGCCATCTCCGCCCCTAGCGGGGGGGCTTCGGGGCAAGAGACCCAGTACTTC
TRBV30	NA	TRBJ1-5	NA	CAWSVRGAGNQPQHF	TGTGCCTGGAGTGTACGAGGGGCAGGGAATCAGCCCCAGCATTTT
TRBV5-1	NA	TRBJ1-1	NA	CASSFRGANTEAFF	TGCGCCAGCAGCTTCCGGGGGGCGAACACTGAAGCTTTCTTT
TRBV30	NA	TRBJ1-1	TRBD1	CAWRDRGFTEAFF	TGTGCCTGGAGGGACAGGGGGTTCACTGAAGCTTTCTTT